These 23 T cell receptor beta chains were sequenced from one sample in a study of blood T cell repertoires in COVID-19. Assay: immunoSEQ multiplex PCR; the TCRdb copy retains only in-frame clones and omits some. The profile shows over 200,000 clones, 80% to 90% of them singletons. Input material: peripheral blood. The receptors derive from a woman of 80 years or more with active or convalescent COVID-19.

The rearrangement links TRBV11-3 to TRBJ2-1; D possibly corresponds to TRBD2 (5 bases). From germline, CDR1 is SGHNT and CDR2 YENEEA. This CDR3 region has 15 residues. The V gene lost 3 bases and the J gene lost 0 bases, with 9 bases spanning the gap. The DNA for the CDR3 is TGTGCCAGCAGCTTGATGGGGAGCTCCTACAATGAGCAGTTCTTC. Translating it yields CASSLMGSSYNEQFF.

V and J are TRBV5-1 and TRBJ2-7, with 7 bases fitting TRBD2. V gave up 1 base and J gave up 0 bases; unmatched junction bases: 13. The CDR3 covers 18 residues. Germline V gene data show CDR1 as SGHRS and CDR2 as YFSETQ. The CDR3 loop is CASSLRSPTSLGSYEQYF. CDR3 coding DNA: TGCGCCAGCAGCTTGCGGTCCCCGACTAGCTTGGGCTCCTACGAGCAGTACTTC. Complete variable domain (other parts from reference TRBV5-1 and TRBJ2-7): KAGVTQTPRYLIKTRGQQVTLSCSPISGHRSVSWYQQTPGQGLQFLFEYFSETQRNKGNFPGRFSGRQFSNSRSEMNVSTLELGDSALYLCASSLRSPTSLGSYEQYFGPGTRLTVT.

Details on this clone: Its ends do not fully match the called genes, so a read error is possible. V is TRBV3-1 (or the pseudogene TRBV3-2) and J is TRBJ1-1; 11 bases align to TRBD1. The CDR3 runs 17 residues. The germline V gene has CDR1 LGHDT and CDR2 YNNKEL (reference sequence). CDR3 DNA sequence: TGTGCCAGCACCCAAAAGGACAGGGGGCTATATGGCACTGAAGCTTTCTTT. Its translation: CASTQKDRGLYGTEAFF.

The CDR3: CASSLGRGAETQYF. DNA for the CDR3: TGTGCCAGCAGCTTAGGGCGGGGGGCAGAGACCCAGTACTTC. The chain links TRBV11-1 to TRBJ2-5; TRBD2 matches 8 bases. Looked up from germline, CDR1 is SGHAT and CDR2 is FQDESV (reference sequence). There are 14 residues in the CDR3. V was pared by 1 base and J by 4 bases, with 2 bases of the junction left unmatched.

CDR3 in DNA: TGTGCCAGCACCATTACCAGCGGGGGGGCAGGCGGGGAGCTGTTTTTT. Amino acids: CASTITSGGAGGELFF. J is TRBJ2-2 and V is TRBV2, with 10 nucleotides matching TRBD2. The CDR3 loop spans 16 amino acids. From germline, CDR1 is SNHLY and CDR2 FYNNEI. V was pared by 7 bases and J by 7 bases, with 12 bases of the junction left unmatched.

The chain has TRBV5-4 and TRBJ1-6; D is unresolved. The V and J ends lost 4 bases and 9 bases respectively, with 23 bases between them. The germline V gene encodes CDR1 SGHNT and CDR2 YYREEE (reference sequence). The CDR3 consists of 17 residues. CDR3 nucleotides: TGTGCCAGCAGCAATGTAATTGCGGGGTCTCGAGGTTCACCCCTCCACTTT. This codes for CASSNVIAGSRGSPLHF. The whole variable domain, remainder taken from reference TRBV5-4 and TRBJ1-6, is ETGVTQSPTHLIKTRGQQVTLRCSSQSGHNTVSWYQQALGQGPQFIFQYYREEENGRGNFPPRFSGLQFPNYSSELNVNALELDDSALYLCASSNVIAGSRGSPLHFGNGTRLTVT.

V is TRBV18 and J is TRBJ1-5; no clear D gene. The V and J ends lost 1 base and 5 bases respectively, with 6 bases between them. There are 13 residues in the CDR3. The V gene's germline CDR1 is KGHSH and CDR2 LQKENI. In DNA, the CDR3 is TGTGCCAGCTCACCACAACTGGATCAGCCCCAGCATTTT. Amino acids: CASSPQLDQPQHF.

This clone came up once. The V call is TRBV7-2, the J call TRBJ2-1; 9 bases map to TRBD1. The V segment lost 4 bases and the J segment 9 bases; nucleotides outside the gene matches: 13. Looked up from germline, CDR1 is SGHTA and CDR2 is FQGNSA. CDR3 length: 16 amino acids. CDR3: CASSSQTGGIGVEQFF. The CDR3 DNA reads TGTGCCAGCAGCTCCCAGACAGGGGGGATCGGTGTTGAGCAGTTCTTC. The whole variable domain, filled in from reference TRBV7-2 and TRBJ2-1, reads GAGVSQSPSNKVTEKGKDVELRCDPISGHTALYWYRQSLGQGLEFLIYFQGNSAPDKSGLPSDRFSAERTGGSVSTLTIQRTQQEDSAVYLCASSSQTGGIGVEQFFGPGTRLTVL.

The chain uses TRBV7-9 and TRBJ2-4, with 10 bases aligning to TRBD2. Germline loops: CDR1 SEHNR, CDR2 FQNEAQ (reference sequence). The CDR3 is 18 amino acids. J was trimmed by 5 bases and V by 3 bases; bases with no gene match: 13. The CDR3 DNA reads TGTGCCAGCAGCTTTATAGCGGGAGGATGGGGTAAGGAAAACATTCAGTACTTC. Its protein is CASSFIAGGWGKENIQYF.

The gene calls are TRBV6-1 and TRBJ2-6, with D possibly being TRBD2 (6 bases). Trimming took 2 bases from V and 0 from J, leaving 11 bases between them. Germline CDR1 is MNHNS and CDR2 is SASEGT. This CDR3 region has 17 residues. This CDR3 reads CASSELVGSSGANVLTF. CDR3 coding DNA: TGTGCCAGCAGTGAATTGGTCGGGAGCTCTGGGGCCAACGTCCTGACTTTC.

V is TRBV30 and J is TRBJ2-1; 7 positions agree with TRBD2. This CDR3 region has 13 residues. Germline CDR1 GTSNPN, CDR2 SVGIG (reference sequence). V shed 6 bases and J 1 base; nucleotides not matched to a gene: 3. Here the CDR3 reads CACSRGSYNEQFF. The CDR3 nucleotides are TGTGCCTGCTCGCGGGGGTCCTACAATGAGCAGTTCTTC.

This rearrangement joins TRBV18 to TRBJ2-5; D not certain. The germline CDR1 and CDR2 sequences are KGHSH and LQKENI. This CDR3 is built from 12 residues. Between the trimmed V and J ends, which lost 6 bases and 0 bases, there was a span of 5 bases. CDR3 bases: TGTGCCAGCTCCCAGGACCAAGAGACCCAGTACTTC. Protein: CASSQDQETQYF.

The genes are TRBV30 and TRBJ1-1, with D unresolved. V was trimmed by 2 bases and J by 0 bases, leaving 16 bases between them. Germline V gene lookup returns CDR1 GTSNPN and CDR2 SVGIG (reference sequence). CDR3 size: 16 residues. CDR3 bases: TGTGCCTGGAGTCGCGGAGAAGCCACTATGAACACTGAAGCTTTCTTT. It specifies CAWSRGEATMNTEAFF.

The chain couples TRBV28 to TRBJ2-7, with TRBD1 matching over 9 bases. CDR3 length equals 15 residues. Germline CDR1 and CDR2: MDHEN and SYDVKM. Germline trimming cut 5 bases from V and 2 bases from J; bases unmatched to any gene: 7. The CDR3 DNA sequence: TGTGCCAGCAGTACCCCCGGGACAGGGACCTACGAGCAGTACTTC. Its protein is CASSTPGTGTYEQYF. The full variable domain, in which reference TRBV28 and TRBJ2-7 provide the parts outside the CDR3, is DVKVTQSSRYLVKRTGEKVFLECVQDMDHENMFWYRQDPGLGLRLIYFSYDVKMKEKGDIPEGYSVSREKKERFSLILESASTNQTSMYLCASSTPGTGTYEQYFGPGTRLTVT.

V usage is TRBV5-1 and J usage is TRBJ2-3, with a tentative D call TRBD1 (6 bases). This CDR3 has 14 amino acids. In germline, CDR1 is SGHRS, CDR2 YFSETQ. V gave up 4 bases and J gave up 1 base, with 10 bases separating them. CDR3 sequence: CASSGQWGTDTQYF. The CDR3 DNA sequence: TGCGCCAGCAGCGGACAGTGGGGCACAGATACGCAGTATTTT.

This sequence joins TRBV11-3 and TRBJ1-2; 7 nucleotides align to TRBD1. CDR1 and CDR2 (germline): SGHNT, YENEEA. V gave up 4 bases and J gave up 3 bases; unmatched junction bases: 11. CDR3 length equals 16 residues. DNA of the CDR3: TGTGCCAGCAGCTCAAATCACAGGGGAGGCGACTATGGCTACACCTTC. Translating gives CASSSNHRGGDYGYTF.

This CDR3 is CASSMARNTEAFF. Written as DNA, the CDR3 is TGTGCCAGTAGTATGGCTCGGAACACTGAAGCTTTCTTT. The chain has TRBV19 and TRBJ1-1, with D hard to call. This CDR3 has 13 residues. The V and J ends lost 3 bases and 1 base respectively, with 6 bases between them. Germline lookup yields CDR1 LNHDA and CDR2 SQIVND (reference sequence).

This clone was counted between two and nine times. This chain uses TRBV7-9 with TRBJ1-1, with 9 bases lining up with TRBD1. The CDR3 sequence is 15 residues long. Germline lookup yields CDR1 SEHNR and CDR2 FQNEAQ (reference sequence). Germline trimming cut 5 bases from V and 6 bases from J; bases unmatched to any gene: 10. The CDR3 sequence is CASSKQTGGVAEAFF. As DNA, the CDR3 is TGTGCCAGCAGCAAGCAGACAGGGGGAGTAGCTGAAGCTTTCTTT.

The chain joins TRBV7-3 to TRBJ1-1; D possibly corresponds to TRBD1 (5 bases). V was trimmed by 5 bases and J by 1 base, leaving 8 bases between them. This CDR3 is built from 13 residues. The germline V gene encodes CDR1 SGHTA and CDR2 FQGTGA. The CDR3 here is CASSVDRNTEAFF. Written as DNA, the CDR3 is TGTGCCAGCAGCGTCGACAGGAACACTGAAGCTTTCTTT. Full variable domain (missing parts from reference TRBV7-3 and TRBJ1-1): GAGVSQTPSNKVTEKGKYVELRCDPISGHTALYWYRQSLGQGPEFLIYFQGTGAADDSGLPNDRFFAVRPEGSVSTLKIQRTERGDSAVYLCASSVDRNTEAFFGQGTRLTVV.

The rearrangement uses TRBV20-1 and TRBJ1-5, with D possibly being TRBD1 (5 bases). Germline loops: CDR1 DFQATT, CDR2 SNEGSKA (reference sequence). Trimming removed 3 bases at V and 3 bases at J, with 9 bases between. The CDR3 runs to 13 residues. The DNA for the CDR3 is TGCAGTGCTAGTAAGGGGTACAATCAGCCCCAGCATTTT. Translating it yields CSASKGYNQPQHF.

V gene TRBV12-5 combines with J gene TRBJ1-5; possible D gene TRBD1, 5 bases. Trimming shortened V by 0 bases and J by 2 bases, and 14 bases separated the two germline ends. This CDR3 has 17 residues. Germline-derived CDR1 and CDR2 are LGHNT and FRNRAP. This chain's CDR3 is CASGLVLWGGGNQPQHF. The CDR3 coding sequence is TGTGCTAGTGGTTTGGTACTTTGGGGCGGTGGCAATCAGCCCCAGCATTTT.

This chain joins TRBV9 and TRBJ2-3; TRBD2 matches 9 bases. J lost 3 bases, V lost 4 bases, and 12 bases had no gene match. The CDR3 extends over 17 amino acids. Germline V lookup: CDR1 SGDLS, CDR2 YYNGEE. The CDR3 reads CASSLVGSGGPTDTQYF. The DNA for the CDR3 is TGTGCCAGCAGCCTGGTGGGTAGCGGGGGTCCAACAGATACGCAGTATTTT.

This chain uses TRBV7-9 with TRBJ1-5, with D uncertain. Germline CDR1 is SEHNR and CDR2 is FQNEAQ (reference sequence). The length of the CDR3 is 14 residues. V lost 1 base and J 7 bases, leaving 11 bases between the germline ends. CDR3 DNA sequence: TGTGCCAGCAGCTTAGATGGGAGTAGCCAGCCCCAGCATTTT. Residues: CASSLDGSSQPQHF.